The TCR beta chain under discussion was sequenced for a study of blood T cell repertoires in COVID-19. At the level of the study: From the United States, Italy and Spain came samples of acute and convalescent COVID-19. In each case, the material was cDNA or gDNA derived from T cells, B-cell-depleted T cells, or PBMCs.

How the authors handled the data: Researchers report that nucleated cell counts were estimated from reference gene primer amplification. The table came from immunoSEQ multiplex PCR; TCRdb's copy has only in-frame clones and leaves some out. The V and J calls and clone size come from that table; D and trimming were worked out from the DNA. The sample holds under 250,000 clones, 84% seen once. V dropped 5 bases and J dropped 4 bases, with 14 bases sitting between them. The CDR3 extends over 14 amino acids. Germline CDR1 SGHAT, CDR2 FQNNGV. This sequence originates from a woman aged 55-70 years who had recovered from COVID-19. Sequenced material: peripheral blood. The genes are TRBV11-2 and TRBJ1-1; D possibly corresponds to TRBD1 (5 bases). The CDR3 loop reads CASSLMTASTEAFF. The CDR3, as DNA: TGTGCCAGCAGCCTAATGACAGCTAGCACTGAAGCTTTCTTT.